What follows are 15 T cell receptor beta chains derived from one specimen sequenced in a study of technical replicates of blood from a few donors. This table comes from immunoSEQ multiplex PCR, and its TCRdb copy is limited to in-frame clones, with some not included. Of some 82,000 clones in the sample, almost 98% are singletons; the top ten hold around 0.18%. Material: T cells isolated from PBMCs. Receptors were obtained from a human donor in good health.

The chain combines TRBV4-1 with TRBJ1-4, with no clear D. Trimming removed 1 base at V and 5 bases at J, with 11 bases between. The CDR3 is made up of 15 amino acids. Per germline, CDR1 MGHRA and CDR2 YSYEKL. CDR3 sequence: CASSQVGIYNEKLFF. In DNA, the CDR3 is TGCGCCAGCAGCCAAGTCGGGATTTACAATGAAAAACTGTTTTTT.

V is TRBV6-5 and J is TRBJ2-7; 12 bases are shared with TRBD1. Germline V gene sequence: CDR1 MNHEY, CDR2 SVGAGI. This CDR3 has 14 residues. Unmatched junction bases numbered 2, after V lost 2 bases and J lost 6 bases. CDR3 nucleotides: TGTGCCAGCAGTTACGGGACAGGGGGCGTCGAGCAGTACTTC. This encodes CASSYGTGGVEQYF.

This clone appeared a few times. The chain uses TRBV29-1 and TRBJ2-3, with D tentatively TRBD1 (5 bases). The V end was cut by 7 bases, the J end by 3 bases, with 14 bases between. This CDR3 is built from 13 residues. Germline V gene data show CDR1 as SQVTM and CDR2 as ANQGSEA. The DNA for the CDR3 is TGCAGCGCCTACTCCAGGGTTACAGATACGCAGTATTTT. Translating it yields CSAYSRVTDTQYF.

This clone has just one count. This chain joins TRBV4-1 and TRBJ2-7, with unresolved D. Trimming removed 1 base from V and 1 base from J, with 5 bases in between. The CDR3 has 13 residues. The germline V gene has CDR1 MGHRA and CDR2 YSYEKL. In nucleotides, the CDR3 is TGCGCCAGCAGCCAAGTCTCTTCCTACGAGCAGTACTTC. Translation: CASSQVSSYEQYF.

CDR3 sequence: CASSLTSGSSLDEQFF. CDR3 DNA sequence: TGTGCCAGCAGCTTAACTAGCGGGTCTTCCCTGGATGAGCAGTTCTTC. This chain links TRBV7-9 with TRBJ2-1; 9 positions match TRBD2. V was pared by 2 bases and J by 8 bases, with 10 bases of the junction left unmatched. The CDR3 contains 16 residues. Germline V CDR1 and CDR2: SEHNR, FQNEAQ (reference sequence). Full variable domain (remainder filled in from reference TRBV7-9 and TRBJ2-1): DTGVSQNPRHKITKRGQNVTFRCDPISEHNRLYWYRQTLGQGPEFLTYFQNEAQLEKSRLLSDRFSAERPKGSFSTLEIQRTEQGDSAMYLCASSLTSGSSLDEQFFGPGTRLTVL.

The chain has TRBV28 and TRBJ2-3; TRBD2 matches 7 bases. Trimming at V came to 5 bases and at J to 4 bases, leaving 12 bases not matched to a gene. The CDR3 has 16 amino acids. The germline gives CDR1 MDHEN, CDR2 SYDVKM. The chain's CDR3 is CASSPLVAGRPDTQYF. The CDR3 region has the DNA TGTGCCAGCAGTCCCTTAGTAGCGGGCCGGCCAGATACGCAGTATTTT.

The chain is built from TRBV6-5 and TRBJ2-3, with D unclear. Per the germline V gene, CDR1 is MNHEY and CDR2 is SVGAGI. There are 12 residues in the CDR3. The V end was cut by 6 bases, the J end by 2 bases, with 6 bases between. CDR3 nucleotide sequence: TGTGCCAGCAGGGCCCCCACAGATACGCAGTATTTT. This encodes CASRAPTDTQYF.

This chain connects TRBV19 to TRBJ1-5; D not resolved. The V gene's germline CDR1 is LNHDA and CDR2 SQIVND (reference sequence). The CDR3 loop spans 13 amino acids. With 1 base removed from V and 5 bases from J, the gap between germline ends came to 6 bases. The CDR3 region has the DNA TGTGCCAGTAGTATAGTCCAGGATCAGCCCCAGCATTTT. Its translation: CASSIVQDQPQHF.

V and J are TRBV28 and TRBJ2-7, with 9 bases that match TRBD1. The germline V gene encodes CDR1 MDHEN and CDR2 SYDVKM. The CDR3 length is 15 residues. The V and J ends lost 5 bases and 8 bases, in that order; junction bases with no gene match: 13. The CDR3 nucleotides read TGTGCCAGCAGTACACCGGGACAGGGACTTTCAAAGCAGTACTTC. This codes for CASSTPGQGLSKQYF.

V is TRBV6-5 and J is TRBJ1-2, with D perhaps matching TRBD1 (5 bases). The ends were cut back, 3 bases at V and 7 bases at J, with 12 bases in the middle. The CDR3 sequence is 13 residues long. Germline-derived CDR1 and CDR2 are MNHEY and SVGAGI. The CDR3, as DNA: TGTGCCAGCAGTTATAAGGGGAAGGGTGGCTACACCTTC. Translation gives CASSYKGKGGYTF.

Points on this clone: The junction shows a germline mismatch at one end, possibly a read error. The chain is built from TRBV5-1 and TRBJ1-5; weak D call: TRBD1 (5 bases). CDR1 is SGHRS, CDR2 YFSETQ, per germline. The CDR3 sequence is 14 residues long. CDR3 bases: TGCGCCAGCAGTTTGGGGCAGGCCAATCAGCCCCAGCATTTT. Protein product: CASSLGQANQPQHF.

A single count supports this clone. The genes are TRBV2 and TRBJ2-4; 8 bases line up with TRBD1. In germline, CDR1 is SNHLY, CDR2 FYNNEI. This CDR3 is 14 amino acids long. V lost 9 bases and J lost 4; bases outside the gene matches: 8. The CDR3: CASTSGQGKNIQYF. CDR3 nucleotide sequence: TGTGCCAGTACAAGTGGACAGGGAAAAAACATTCAGTACTTC.

The CDR3 nucleotides read TGTGCCAGCAGCGTATCGGGGAAAGCTGGAAACACCATATATTTT. The encoded protein is CASSVSGKAGNTIYF. The chain links TRBV9 to TRBJ1-3; D remains unclear. The germline CDR1 and CDR2 sequences are SGDLS and YYNGEE. The V and J ends lost 1 base and 2 bases respectively, with 10 bases between them. The length of the CDR3 is 15 residues.

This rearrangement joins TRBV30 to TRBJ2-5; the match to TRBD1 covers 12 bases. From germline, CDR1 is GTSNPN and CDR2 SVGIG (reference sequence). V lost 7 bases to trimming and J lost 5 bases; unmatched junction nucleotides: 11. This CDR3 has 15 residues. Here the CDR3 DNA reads TGTGCCTCCTCGGGGACAGGGGGCGCAGGGGAGACCCAGTACTTC. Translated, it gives CASSGTGGAGETQYF.

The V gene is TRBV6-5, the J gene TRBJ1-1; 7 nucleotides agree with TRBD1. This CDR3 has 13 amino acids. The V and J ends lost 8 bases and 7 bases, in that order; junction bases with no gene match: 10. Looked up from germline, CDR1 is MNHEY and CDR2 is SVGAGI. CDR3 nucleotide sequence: TGTGCCAGCTTAAGCAGGGGGGTTTATGAAGCTTTCTTT. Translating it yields CASLSRGVYEAFF.